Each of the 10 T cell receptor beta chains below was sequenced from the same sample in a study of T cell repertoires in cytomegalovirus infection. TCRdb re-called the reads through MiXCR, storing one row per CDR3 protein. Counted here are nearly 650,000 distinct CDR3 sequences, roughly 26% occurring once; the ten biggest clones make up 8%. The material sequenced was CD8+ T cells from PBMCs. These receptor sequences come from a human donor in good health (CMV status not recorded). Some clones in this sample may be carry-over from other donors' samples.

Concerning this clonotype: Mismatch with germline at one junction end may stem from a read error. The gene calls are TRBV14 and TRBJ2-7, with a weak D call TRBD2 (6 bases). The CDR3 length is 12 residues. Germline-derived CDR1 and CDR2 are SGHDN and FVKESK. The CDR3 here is CASSQGGGDGKF. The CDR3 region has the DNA TGTGCCAGCAGCCAAGGGGGCGGGGACGGCAAATTC.

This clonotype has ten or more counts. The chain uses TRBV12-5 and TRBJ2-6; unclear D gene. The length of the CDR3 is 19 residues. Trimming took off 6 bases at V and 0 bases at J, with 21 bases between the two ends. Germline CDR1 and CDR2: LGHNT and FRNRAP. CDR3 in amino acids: CASGLVGKMKFSGANVLTF. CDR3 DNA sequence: TGTGCTAGTGGGCTTGTGGGAAAGATGAAATTCTCTGGGGCCAACGTCCTGACTTTC. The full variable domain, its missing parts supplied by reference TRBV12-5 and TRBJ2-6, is DARVTQTPRHKVTEMGQEVTMRCQPILGHNTVFWYRQTMMQGLELLAYFRNRAPLDDSGMPKDRFSAEMPDATLATLKIQPSEPRDSAVYFCASGLVGKMKFSGANVLTFGAGSRLTVL.

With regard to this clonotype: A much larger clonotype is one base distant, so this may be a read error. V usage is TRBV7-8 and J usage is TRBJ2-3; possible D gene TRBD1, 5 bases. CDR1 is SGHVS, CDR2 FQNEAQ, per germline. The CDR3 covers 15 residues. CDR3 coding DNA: TGTACCAGCAGCTTAGGGCAGGGTTGGACAGATACGCAGTATTTT. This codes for CTSSLGQGWTDTQYF.

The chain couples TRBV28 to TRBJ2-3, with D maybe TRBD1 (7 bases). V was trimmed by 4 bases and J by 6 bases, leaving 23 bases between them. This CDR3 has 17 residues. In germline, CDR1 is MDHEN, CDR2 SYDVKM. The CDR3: CASSSLRARGDFDTQYF. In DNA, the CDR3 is TGTGCCAGCAGTTCCCTACGCGCCAGGGGGGACTTTGATACGCAGTATTTT.

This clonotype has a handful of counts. The CDR3 spells CASSPPASTEAFF. DNA for the CDR3: TGTGCCAGCAGCCCCCCTGCGTCCACTGAAGCTTTCTTT. This chain joins TRBV12-3 or TRBV12-4 and TRBJ1-1; D uncertain. This CDR3 is built from 13 residues. The V end lost 6 bases, the J end lost 4 bases, and 12 bases lay between the germline ends.

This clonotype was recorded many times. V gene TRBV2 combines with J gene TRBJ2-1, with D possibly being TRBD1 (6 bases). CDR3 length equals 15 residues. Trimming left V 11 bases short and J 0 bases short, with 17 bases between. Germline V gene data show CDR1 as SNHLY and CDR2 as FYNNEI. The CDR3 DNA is TGTGCCGGCAAAACAGGGACGAGCTCCTACAATGAGCAGTTCTTC. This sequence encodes CAGKTGTSSYNEQFF.

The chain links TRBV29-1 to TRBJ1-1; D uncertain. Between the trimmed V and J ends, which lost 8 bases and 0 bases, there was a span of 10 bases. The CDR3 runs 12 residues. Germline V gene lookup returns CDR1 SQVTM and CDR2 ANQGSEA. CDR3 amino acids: CSTRRLNTEAFF. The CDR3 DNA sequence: TGCAGCACCAGACGGTTGAACACTGAAGCTTTCTTT.

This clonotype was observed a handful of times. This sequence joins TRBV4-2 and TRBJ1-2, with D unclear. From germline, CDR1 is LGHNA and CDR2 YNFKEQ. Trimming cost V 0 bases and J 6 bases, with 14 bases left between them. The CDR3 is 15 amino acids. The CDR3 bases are TGTGCCAGCAGCCAAGATCCGGTACTCAAGAATGGCTACACCTTC. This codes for CASSQDPVLKNGYTF.

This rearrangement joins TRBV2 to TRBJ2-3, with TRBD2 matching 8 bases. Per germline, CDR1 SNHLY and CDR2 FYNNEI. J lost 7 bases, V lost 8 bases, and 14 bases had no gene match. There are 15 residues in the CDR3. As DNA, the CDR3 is TGTGCCAGCCCCTCTCGAGCGGGGGACATGCATACGCAGTATTTT. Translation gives CASPSRAGDMHTQYF.

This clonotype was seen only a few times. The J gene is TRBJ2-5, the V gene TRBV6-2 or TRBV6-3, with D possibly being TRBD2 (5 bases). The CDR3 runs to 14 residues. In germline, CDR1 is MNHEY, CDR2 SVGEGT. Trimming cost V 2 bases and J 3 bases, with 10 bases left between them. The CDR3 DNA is TGTGCCAGCAGTTACGCGGGCAGAAAAGAGACCCAGTACTTC. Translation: CASSYAGRKETQYF.